Sequencing of this T cell receptor (beta chain) was carried out in a study of T cells after posttransplantation cyclophosphamide. Study-level results: Donor CD8+ memory clones often dominated recipient blood repertoires at later times. Skin or GI-infiltrating T cells shared few TRB sequences with blood.

Busulfan-fludarabine conditioning, marrow transplant, and cyclophosphamide on days +3 and +4 were administered. Sequenced by immunoSEQ multiplex PCR; TCRdb stores in-frame clones only, minus some. Observed in the sample are some 23,000 clones, none of them singletons. Trimming removed 5 bases from V and 1 base from J, with 11 bases in between. Germline CDR1 and CDR2: SGHVS and FQNEAQ. The CDR3 is 14 residues long. Ten or more counts support this clone. The antigen is not known. The chain joins TRBV7-8 to TRBJ1-2, with D uncertain. The input for sequencing was PBMCs, taken after allogeneic stem cell transplant with posttransplant cyclophosphamide. The clonotype originates from a male patient between 18 and 35 years old who received an allogeneic stem cell transplant from a related donor, was CMV-positive, and had no GVHD. Some T cells may have come from the graft donor. The CDR3 DNA is TGTGCCAGCAGCCTCAGGATCAGTAACTATGGCTACACCTTC. This gives the protein CASSLRISNYGYTF.